The entry below describes one TCR beta chain. CDR1 is LNHNV, CDR2 YYDKDF, per germline (reference sequence). CDR3 size: 16 residues. Trimming cost V 0 bases and J 1 base, with 9 bases left between them. This sample was taken from a study of CD8 T cells in Susac syndrome. Random hexamers were used to reverse transcribe the RNA input (roughly 0.5 to 1 ug). One entry per CDR3 protein results from TCRdb running MiXCR on the immunoSEQ multiplex PCR reads. The data show about 140,000 distinct CDR3 sequences, over 90% seen once. Sequencing used CD4+ T cells from PBMCs. This TCR derives from a human donor with Susac syndrome. The genes are TRBV15 and TRBJ2-2; D might be TRBD2 (5 bases). The CDR3 nucleotides are TGTGCCACCAGCAGAGAAGCTAGCAGGAACACCGGGGAGCTGTTTTTT. Protein sequence: CATSREASRNTGELFF.